These 24 T cell receptor beta chains were sequenced from one sample in a study of T cells in localized non-small cell lung cancer. The repertoire was sequenced with immunoSEQ multiplex PCR; TCRdb's copy has only in-frame clones and lacks some. The table records 53,000 or so clones, roughly 84% of them present only once. The sample here was peripheral blood mononuclear cells, taken before any cancer treatment. The source of these receptors is a man between 40 and 70 years old with stage III lung adenocarcinoma.

V is TRBV5-1 and J is TRBJ2-3; D might be TRBD2 (6 bases). Trimming stripped 4 bases from V and 0 bases from J, with 12 bases between. This CDR3 region has 15 residues. CDR1 and CDR2 from the germline V gene are SGHRS and YFSETQ. CDR3 sequence: CASSETGTSTDTQYF. In DNA form, the CDR3 reads TGCGCCAGCAGCGAAACGGGGACTAGCACAGATACGCAGTATTTT.

The chain combines TRBV5-4 with TRBJ1-3, with 8 bases matching TRBD1. Trimming took 4 bases from V and 0 from J; bases not matched to a gene: 6. Germline CDR1 SGHNT, CDR2 YYREEE (reference sequence). CDR3 length equals 16 residues. The CDR3 coding sequence is TGTGCCAGCAGCGGGGGAGGGACAGGCTCTGGAAACACCATATATTTT. It yields the protein CASSGGGTGSGNTIYF.

The genes are TRBV11-1 and TRBJ2-7; TRBD2 aligns across 7 bases. CDR1 SGHAT and CDR2 FQDESV come from the germline V gene (reference sequence). The CDR3 loop spans 13 amino acids. V lost 5 bases and J lost 3; bases outside the gene matches: 4. This CDR3 reads CASSPGLVYEQYF. DNA of the CDR3: TGTGCCAGCAGCCCCGGACTAGTCTACGAGCAGTACTTC.

The chain has TRBV5-1 and TRBJ1-2, with 10 bases identical to TRBD1. The V gene's germline CDR1 is SGHRS and CDR2 YFSETQ. This CDR3 has 17 amino acids. J was trimmed by 6 bases and V by 0 bases; bases with no gene match: 11. CDR3 protein: CASSLGGTGEAHNGYTF. The CDR3, as DNA: TGCGCCAGCAGCTTGGGAGGGACAGGGGAAGCACATAATGGCTACACCTTC.

CDR3 bases: TGTGCCAGCAGCTTGCGACAAGAGGGGGAAAAACTGTTTTTT. Residues: CASSLRQEGEKLFF. The genes are TRBV5-6 and TRBJ1-4, with D possibly being TRBD1 (5 bases). The CDR3 totals 14 residues. The germline V gene has CDR1 SGHDT and CDR2 YYEEEE. Trimming removed 1 base from V and 8 bases from J, with 12 bases in between.

The gene calls are TRBV7-9 and TRBJ1-4, with 9 bases fitting TRBD1. Germline-derived CDR1 and CDR2 are SEHNR and FQNEAQ (reference sequence). This CDR3 contains 14 residues. V lost 4 bases to trimming and J lost 9 bases; unmatched junction nucleotides: 6. CDR3 protein: CASSSGTGFKKLFF. The DNA of the CDR3 is TGTGCCAGCAGCTCGGGGACAGGGTTTAAAAAACTGTTTTTT.

The V gene is TRBV11-2, the J gene TRBJ1-4; TRBD1 matches 8 bases. J lost 6 bases, V lost 1 base, and 7 bases had no gene match. The germline V gene has CDR1 SGHAT and CDR2 FQNNGV. CDR3 length equals 16 residues. CDR3 loop: CASSLGQGRGDEKLFF. CDR3 in DNA: TGTGCCAGCAGCTTAGGACAGGGGAGAGGGGATGAAAAACTGTTTTTT.

This clone was seen many times. J is TRBJ1-1 and V is TRBV14; D remains ambiguous. CDR1 is SGHDN, CDR2 FVKESK, per germline. V dropped 2 bases and J dropped 7 bases, with 11 bases sitting between them. The CDR3 has 13 residues. CDR3 sequence: CASSQSQYGEAFF. CDR3 sequence (DNA): TGTGCCAGCAGCCAAAGTCAGTACGGTGAAGCTTTCTTT. Together with reference TRBV14 and TRBJ1-1, the CDR3 gives the full variable domain: EAGVTQFPSHSVIEKGQTVTLRCDPISGHDNLYWYRRVMGKEIKFLLHFVKESKQDESGMPNNRFLAERTGGTYSTLKVQPAELEDSGVYFCASSQSQYGEAFFGQGTRLTVV.

This chain links TRBV27 with TRBJ2-3, with D perhaps TRBD1 (5 bases). Germline values: CDR1 MNHEY, CDR2 SMNVEV (reference sequence). This CDR3 comprises 15 residues. With 3 bases removed from V and 4 bases from J, the gap between germline ends came to 14 bases. In DNA, the CDR3 is TGTGCCAGCAGTTTCTCTCAGGGTGGCCCAGATACGCAGTATTTT. Encoded protein: CASSFSQGGPDTQYF.

The count of this clone is one. This chain connects TRBV5-1 to TRBJ1-1, with 7 nucleotides matching TRBD1. The V gene end was trimmed by 2 bases and the J gene end by 7 bases; junction bases not matched to a gene: 8. Germline CDR1 reads SGHRS; CDR2 reads YFSETQ. This CDR3 has 14 amino acids. The CDR3 DNA follows: TGCGCCAGCAGCTTTGGGACAGCTGAGGTTGAAGCTTTCTTT. It translates to CASSFGTAEVEAFF.

Remarks on this clone: Within the sample, other DNA sequences also encode this same CDR3. The chain joins TRBV27 to TRBJ1-5; weak D call: TRBD1 (5 bases). Germline V lookup: CDR1 MNHEY, CDR2 SMNVEV (reference sequence). The CDR3 runs to 14 residues. The V gene lost 1 base and the J gene lost 4 bases, with 8 bases spanning the gap. This CDR3 is CASSLWGGNQPQHF. DNA of the CDR3: TGTGCCAGCAGTTTATGGGGGGGTAATCAGCCCCAGCATTTT.

The chain combines TRBV4-3 with TRBJ1-1; the D is unclear. CDR1 is LGHNA and CDR2 is YSLEER in the germline V gene. The CDR3 consists of 13 residues. Trimming took 0 bases from V and 10 from J, leaving 12 bases between them. Written as DNA, the CDR3 is TGCGCCAGCAGCCAAGATAGCGGGAGGGCAGCTTTCTTT. Residues: CASSQDSGRAAFF.

The chain has TRBV7-9 and TRBJ2-6; 12 positions agree with TRBD2. After removal of 5 bases from V and 2 bases from J, the junction contained 4 bases not matched to a gene. The CDR3 has 17 amino acids. In germline, CDR1 is SEHNR, CDR2 FQNEAQ (reference sequence). The CDR3: CASSTRTSGAGANVLTF. CDR3 nucleotide sequence: TGTGCCAGCAGCACCCGGACTAGCGGGGCTGGGGCCAACGTCCTGACTTTC.

The chain employs TRBV2 and TRBJ2-1, with D perhaps given as TRBD1 or TRBD2 (5 bases each). CDR1 is SNHLY and CDR2 is FYNNEI in the germline V gene. This CDR3 spans 13 amino acids. V gave up 9 bases and J gave up 2 bases, with 11 bases separating them. CDR3 coding DNA: TGTGCCAGTTCCAGGGAGACCTACAATGAGCAGTTCTTC. It translates to CASSRETYNEQFF.

This clone has more than one count but fewer than ten. V usage is TRBV18 and J usage is TRBJ2-3; no firm D call. There are 14 residues in the CDR3. Looked up from germline, CDR1 is KGHSH and CDR2 is LQKENI. V shed 2 bases and J shed 0 bases, with 6 bases lying between them. In DNA form, the CDR3 reads TGTGCCAGCTCACCAGGACGGAGCACAGATACGCAGTATTTT. This codes for CASSPGRSTDTQYF.

This chain joins TRBV6-5 and TRBJ2-2; no clear D. Germline CDR1 reads MNHEY; CDR2 reads SVGAGI. Trimming took off 2 bases at V and 9 bases at J, with 10 bases between the two ends. The CDR3 has 13 amino acids. The chain's CDR3 is CASSYPLSRELFF. As DNA, the CDR3 is TGTGCCAGCAGTTACCCCCTTTCCCGGGAGCTGTTTTTT.

The genes are TRBV14 and TRBJ2-5; D possibly corresponds to TRBD2 (5 bases). The CDR3 spans 13 residues. V was shortened by 4 bases and J by 5 bases, with 11 bases between the two germline ends. CDR1 and CDR2 (germline): SGHDN, FVKESK. CDR3: CASSPRTGETQYF. CDR3 nucleotides: TGTGCCAGCAGCCCCCGGACGGGGGAGACCCAGTACTTC.

This chain connects TRBV6-5 to TRBJ1-1, with TRBD1 as a possible D gene (6 bases). Germline assignment: CDR1 MNHEY and CDR2 SVGAGI. The CDR3 length is 15 residues. V lost 2 bases, J lost 6 bases, and 16 bases lay in between. The CDR3 DNA reads TGTGCCAGCAGTTACACGGGGGGGCGCCGGGCTGAAGCTTTCTTT. Translation gives CASSYTGGRRAEAFF.

The V call is TRBV30, the J call TRBJ1-1, with D uncertain. The V end was cut by 0 bases, the J end by 5 bases, with 10 bases between. This CDR3 has 13 residues. CDR1 and CDR2 (germline): GTSNPN, SVGIG (reference sequence). CDR3 coding DNA: TGTGCCTGGAGTGTATTGATGCGGACTGAAGCTTTCTTT. Translating it yields CAWSVLMRTEAFF.

The chain combines TRBV6-6 with TRBJ1-5; D is perhaps TRBD1 (5 bases). The CDR3 loop spans 13 amino acids. Trimming cost V 8 bases and J 4 bases, with 12 bases left between them. The germline CDR1 and CDR2 sequences are MNHNY and SVGAGI (reference sequence). The CDR3 reads CASQDTVNQPQHF. DNA of the CDR3: TGTGCCAGCCAGGACACTGTTAATCAGCCCCAGCATTTT.

The V and J genes are TRBV10-3 and TRBJ1-1; 10 bases map to TRBD1. V dropped 6 bases and J dropped 5; count of bases not matched to a gene: 3. Germline CDR1 and CDR2: ENHRY and SYGVKD. This CDR3 is 13 amino acids long. CDR3 DNA: TGTGCCATCAGCCGGGACAGGGGAACTGAAGCTTTCTTT. It encodes CAISRDRGTEAFF.

This clone was counted a few times. The rearrangement links TRBV27 to TRBJ2-7; 9 bases map to TRBD1. This CDR3 has 15 amino acids. The germline V gene has CDR1 MNHEY and CDR2 SMNVEV (reference sequence). V was clipped by 0 bases and J by 4 bases; unmatched bases: 4. This CDR3 is CASSLSWGQGYEQYF. For the CDR3, the DNA is TGTGCCAGCAGTTTATCGTGGGGACAGGGTTACGAGCAGTACTTC.

This chain joins TRBV2 and TRBJ2-1, with a tentative D call TRBD1 (7 bases). Trimming took off 7 bases at V and 8 bases at J, with 21 bases between the two ends. The germline CDR1 and CDR2 sequences are SNHLY and FYNNEI. The CDR3 runs to 15 residues. The CDR3 DNA reads as TGTGCCAGCACCCCGGGGAGGTCCAGGGGGGATGAGCAGTTCTTC. Residues: CASTPGRSRGDEQFF.

This chain joins TRBV11-2 and TRBJ2-5; 7 nucleotides agree with TRBD1. CDR1 is SGHAT and CDR2 is FQNNGV in the germline V gene. The CDR3 is 14 amino acids. With 5 bases clipped from V and 0 bases from J, the junction kept 3 bases outside the gene matches. CDR3 DNA: TGTGCCAGCAGCGGACAGGCTAACCAAGAGACCCAGTACTTC. Translation: CASSGQANQETQYF. The full variable domain, in which reference TRBV11-2 and TRBJ2-5 provide the parts outside the CDR3, is EAGVAQSPRYKIIEKRQSVAFWCNPISGHATLYWYQQILGQGPKLLIQFQNNGVVDDSQLPKDRFSAERLKGVDSTLKIQPAKLEDSAVYLCASSGQANQETQYFGPGTRLLVL.